This T cell receptor (beta chain) was retrieved from a study of CD8 T cells in Susac syndrome. Study background: Among the sequenced Susac syndrome patients, five or six had active disease while about eight were in remission. When their blood was taken, the Susac syndrome patients had either not yet had any therapy, were taking corticosteroids, or were taking intravenous immunoglobulin alone. Study results and caveats: A relatively small number of individuals underwent TCR sequencing and HLA analysis.

On this clonotype itself: Its antigen is currently unknown.

Patients with Susac syndrome met diagnostic criteria defined recently for definite or probable disease. CDR1 and CDR2 from the germline V gene are LGHNA and YNFKEQ. Trimming cost V 1 base and J 9 bases, with 7 bases left between them. This CDR3 is 12 amino acids long. Random hexamers were used to reverse transcribe an amount of about 0.45 to 1 ug RNA. Via MiXCR, TCRdb re-called the immunoSEQ multiplex PCR reads, giving one row per CDR3 protein. Of roughly 150,000 distinct CDR3 sequences listed, 85% to 95% are singletons. The chain combines TRBV4-2 with TRBJ2-1; the D call may be TRBD1 or TRBD2 (5 bases each). The TCR comes from a human donor with Susac syndrome. Sequencing input: CD8+ T cells from PBMCs. The CDR3, as DNA: TGTGCCAGCAGCCAAGGGGGGATTGAGCAGTTCTTC. It codes for CASSQGGIEQFF.